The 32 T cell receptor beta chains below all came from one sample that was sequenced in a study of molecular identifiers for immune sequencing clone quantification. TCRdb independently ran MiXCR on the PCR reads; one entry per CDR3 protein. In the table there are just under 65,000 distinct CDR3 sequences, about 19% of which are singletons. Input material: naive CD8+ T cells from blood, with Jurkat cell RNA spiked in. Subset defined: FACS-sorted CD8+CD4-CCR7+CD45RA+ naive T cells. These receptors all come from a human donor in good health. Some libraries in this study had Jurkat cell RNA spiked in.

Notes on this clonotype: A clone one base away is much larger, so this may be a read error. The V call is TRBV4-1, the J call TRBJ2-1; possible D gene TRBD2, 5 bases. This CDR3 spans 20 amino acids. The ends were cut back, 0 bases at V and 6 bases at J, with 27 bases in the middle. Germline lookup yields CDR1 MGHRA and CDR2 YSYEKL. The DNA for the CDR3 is TGCGCCAGCAGCCAAGACGACCCTCTTGGGGAGTTCAGCGCCTGCAATGAGCAGTTCTTC. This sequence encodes CASSQDDPLGEFSACNEQFF.

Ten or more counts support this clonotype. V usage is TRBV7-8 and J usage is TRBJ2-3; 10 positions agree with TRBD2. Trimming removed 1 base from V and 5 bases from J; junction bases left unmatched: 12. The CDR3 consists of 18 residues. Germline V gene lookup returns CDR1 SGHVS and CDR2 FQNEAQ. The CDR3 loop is CASSLGPPASGSEDTQYF. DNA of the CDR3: TGTGCCAGCAGCTTAGGGCCCCCCGCTAGCGGGAGTGAAGATACGCAGTATTTT. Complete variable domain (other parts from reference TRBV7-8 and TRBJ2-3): GAGVSQSPRYKVAKRGQDVALRCDPISGHVSLFWYQQALGQGPEFLTYFQNEAQLDKSGLPSDRFFAERPEGSVSTLKIQRTQQEDSAVYLCASSLGPPASGSEDTQYFGPGTRLTVL.

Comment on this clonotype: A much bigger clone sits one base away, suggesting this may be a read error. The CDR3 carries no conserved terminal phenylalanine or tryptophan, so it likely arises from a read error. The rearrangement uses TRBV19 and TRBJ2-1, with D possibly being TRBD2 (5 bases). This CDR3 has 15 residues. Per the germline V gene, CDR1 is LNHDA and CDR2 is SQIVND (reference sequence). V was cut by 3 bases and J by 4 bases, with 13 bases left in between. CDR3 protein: CASSMTDYVYNEQFS. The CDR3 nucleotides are TGTGCCAGTAGTATGACCGACTACGTTTACAATGAGCAGTTCTCC.

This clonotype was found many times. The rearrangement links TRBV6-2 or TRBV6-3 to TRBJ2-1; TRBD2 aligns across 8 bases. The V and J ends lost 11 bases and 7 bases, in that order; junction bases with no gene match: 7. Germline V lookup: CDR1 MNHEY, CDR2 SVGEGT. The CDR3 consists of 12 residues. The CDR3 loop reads CAVGLVHNEQFF. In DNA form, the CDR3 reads TGTGCCGTGGGACTAGTACATAATGAGCAGTTCTTC.

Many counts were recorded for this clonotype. The CDR3 spells CAIRPRGLAGGTDTQYF. In nucleotides, the CDR3 is TGTGCCATCAGGCCACGGGGACTAGCGGGAGGCACAGATACGCAGTATTTT. The V gene is TRBV10-3, the J gene TRBJ2-3; 14 nucleotides match TRBD2. The germline CDR1 and CDR2 sequences are ENHRY and SYGVKD. Trimming at V came to 6 bases and at J to 1 base, leaving 6 bases not matched to a gene. CDR3 length equals 17 residues.

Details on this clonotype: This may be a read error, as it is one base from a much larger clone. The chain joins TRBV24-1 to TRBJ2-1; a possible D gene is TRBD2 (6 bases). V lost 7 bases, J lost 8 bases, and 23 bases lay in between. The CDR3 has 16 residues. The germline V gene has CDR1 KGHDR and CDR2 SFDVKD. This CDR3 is CATSLSGEGWVDEQFF. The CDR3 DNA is TGTGCCACCAGCCTATCGGGAGAAGGGTGGGTGGATGAGCAGTTCTTC.

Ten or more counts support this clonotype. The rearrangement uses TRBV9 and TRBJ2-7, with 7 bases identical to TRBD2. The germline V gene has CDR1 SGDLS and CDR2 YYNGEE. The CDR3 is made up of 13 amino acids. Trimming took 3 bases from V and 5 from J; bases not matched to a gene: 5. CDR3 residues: CASSGRDYDEQYF. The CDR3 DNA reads TGTGCCAGCAGCGGCCGGGACTACGACGAGCAGTACTTC.

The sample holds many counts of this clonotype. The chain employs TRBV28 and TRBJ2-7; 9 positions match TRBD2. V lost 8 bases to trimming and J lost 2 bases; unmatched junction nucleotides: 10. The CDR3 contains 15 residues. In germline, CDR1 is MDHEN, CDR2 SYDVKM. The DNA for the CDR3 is TGTGCCAGCCACTCCCCGGGACTAGCAACCTACGAGCAGTACTTC. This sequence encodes CASHSPGLATYEQYF.

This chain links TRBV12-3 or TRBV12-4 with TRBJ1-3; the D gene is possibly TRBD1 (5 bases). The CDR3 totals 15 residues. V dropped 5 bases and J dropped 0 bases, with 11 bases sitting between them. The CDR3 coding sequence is TGTGCCAGCAGTGCGGGACGCCTCTCTGGAAACACCATATATTTT. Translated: CASSAGRLSGNTIYF.

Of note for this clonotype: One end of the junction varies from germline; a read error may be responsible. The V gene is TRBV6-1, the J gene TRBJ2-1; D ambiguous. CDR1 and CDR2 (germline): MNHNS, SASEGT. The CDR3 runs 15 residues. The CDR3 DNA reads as TGTGCCAGCGGTGAAACTCGGCCCTCCTACAATGAGCAGTTCTTC. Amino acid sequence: CASGETRPSYNEQFF.

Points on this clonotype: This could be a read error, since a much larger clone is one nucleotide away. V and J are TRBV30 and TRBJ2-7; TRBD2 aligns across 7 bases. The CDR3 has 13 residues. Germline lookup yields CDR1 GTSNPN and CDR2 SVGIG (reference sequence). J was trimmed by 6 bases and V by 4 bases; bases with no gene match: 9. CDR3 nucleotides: TGTGCCTGGACTGGGAGGGTCGGTCGCGAGCAGTACTTC. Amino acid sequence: CAWTGRVGREQYF. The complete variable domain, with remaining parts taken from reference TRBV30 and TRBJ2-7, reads SQTIHQWPATLVQPVGSPLSLECTVEGTSNPNLYWYRQAAGRGLQLLFYSVGIGQISSEVPQNLSASRPQDRQFILSSKKLLLSDSGFYLCAWTGRVGREQYFGPGTRLTVT.

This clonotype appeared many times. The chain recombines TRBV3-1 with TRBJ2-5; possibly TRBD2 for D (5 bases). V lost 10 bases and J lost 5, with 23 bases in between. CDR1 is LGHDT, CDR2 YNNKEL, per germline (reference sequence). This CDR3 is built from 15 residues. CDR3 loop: CAITEGSEDLETQYF. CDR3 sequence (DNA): TGTGCCATCACCGAGGGCAGTGAAGATCTTGAGACCCAGTACTTC.

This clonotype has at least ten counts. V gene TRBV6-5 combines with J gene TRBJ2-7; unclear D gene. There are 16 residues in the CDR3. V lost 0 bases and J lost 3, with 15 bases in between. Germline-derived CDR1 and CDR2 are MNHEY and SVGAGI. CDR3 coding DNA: TGTGCCAGCAGTTACTCGATAGAGAATGCTAACTACGAGCAGTACTTC. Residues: CASSYSIENANYEQYF.

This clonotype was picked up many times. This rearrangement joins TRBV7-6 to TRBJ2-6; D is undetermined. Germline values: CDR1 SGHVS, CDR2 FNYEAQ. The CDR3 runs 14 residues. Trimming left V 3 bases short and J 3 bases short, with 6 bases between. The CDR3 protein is CASSFFHGANVLTF. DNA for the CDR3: TGTGCCAGCAGCTTTTTCCATGGGGCCAACGTCCTGACTTTC.

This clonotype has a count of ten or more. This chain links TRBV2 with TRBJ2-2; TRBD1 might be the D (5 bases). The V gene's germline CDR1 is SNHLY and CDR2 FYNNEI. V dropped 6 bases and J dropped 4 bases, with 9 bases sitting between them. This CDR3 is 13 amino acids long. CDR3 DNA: TGTGCCAGCAGCCCGACAGTCACCGGGGAGCTGTTTTTT. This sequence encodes CASSPTVTGELFF.

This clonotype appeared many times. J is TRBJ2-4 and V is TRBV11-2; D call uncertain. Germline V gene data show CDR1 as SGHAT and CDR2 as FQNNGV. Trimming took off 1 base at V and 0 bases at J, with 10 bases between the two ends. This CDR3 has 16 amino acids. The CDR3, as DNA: TGTGCCAGCAGCTTAGGGGCTTCGATAGCCAAAAACATTCAGTACTTC. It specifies CASSLGASIAKNIQYF.

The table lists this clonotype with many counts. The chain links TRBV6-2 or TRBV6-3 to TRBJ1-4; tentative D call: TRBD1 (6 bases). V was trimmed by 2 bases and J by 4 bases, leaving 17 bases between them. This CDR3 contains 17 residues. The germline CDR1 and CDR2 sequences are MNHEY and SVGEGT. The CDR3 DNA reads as TGTGCCAGCAGTTACGAGCCCCGGGACAAGATTAATGAAAAACTGTTTTTT. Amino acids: CASSYEPRDKINEKLFF.

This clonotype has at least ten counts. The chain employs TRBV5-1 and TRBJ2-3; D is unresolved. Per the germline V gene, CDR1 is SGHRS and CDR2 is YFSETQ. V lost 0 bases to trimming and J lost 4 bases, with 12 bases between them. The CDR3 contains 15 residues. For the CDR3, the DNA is TGCGCCAGCAGCTTGGATCCAGGAGTGGCAGATACGCAGTATTTT. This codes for CASSLDPGVADTQYF.

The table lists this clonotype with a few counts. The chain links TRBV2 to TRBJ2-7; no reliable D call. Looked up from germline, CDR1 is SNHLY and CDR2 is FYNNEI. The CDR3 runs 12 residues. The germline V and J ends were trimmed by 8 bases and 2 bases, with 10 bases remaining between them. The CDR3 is CASGSATYEQYF. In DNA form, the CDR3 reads TGTGCCAGCGGTTCGGCTACCTACGAGCAGTACTTC.

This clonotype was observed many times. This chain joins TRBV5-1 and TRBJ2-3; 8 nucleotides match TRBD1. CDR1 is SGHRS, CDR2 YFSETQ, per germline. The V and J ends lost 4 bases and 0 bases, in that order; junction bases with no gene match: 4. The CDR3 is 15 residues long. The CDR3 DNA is TGCGCCAGCAGCCCCTGGGACAGGAGCACAGATACGCAGTATTTT. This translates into CASSPWDRSTDTQYF.

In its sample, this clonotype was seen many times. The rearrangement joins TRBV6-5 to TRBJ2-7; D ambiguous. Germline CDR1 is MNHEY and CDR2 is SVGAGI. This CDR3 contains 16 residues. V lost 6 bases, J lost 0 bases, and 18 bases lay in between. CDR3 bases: TGTGCCAGCAGCCCCTCAACGGGCCCAAGCTCCTACGAGCAGTACTTC. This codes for CASSPSTGPSSYEQYF.

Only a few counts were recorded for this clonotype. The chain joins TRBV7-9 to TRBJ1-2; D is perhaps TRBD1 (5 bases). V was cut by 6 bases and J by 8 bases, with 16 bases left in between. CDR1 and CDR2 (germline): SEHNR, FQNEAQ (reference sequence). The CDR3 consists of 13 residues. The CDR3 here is CASSGAAIRGYTF. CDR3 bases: TGTGCCAGCAGTGGGGCGGCGATTAGGGGCTACACCTTC.

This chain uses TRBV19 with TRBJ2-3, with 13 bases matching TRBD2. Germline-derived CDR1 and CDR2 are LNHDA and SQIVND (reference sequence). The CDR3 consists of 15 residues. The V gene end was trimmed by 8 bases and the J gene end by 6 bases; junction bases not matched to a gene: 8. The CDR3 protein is CASQRLAGGGDTQYF. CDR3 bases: TGTGCCAGTCAGAGACTAGCGGGAGGAGGGGATACGCAGTATTTT.

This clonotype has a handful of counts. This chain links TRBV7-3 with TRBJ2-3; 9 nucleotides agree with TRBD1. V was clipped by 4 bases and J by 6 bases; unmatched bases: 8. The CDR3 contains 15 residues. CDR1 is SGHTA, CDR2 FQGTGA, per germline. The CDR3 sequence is CASSSGTGPADTQYF. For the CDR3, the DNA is TGTGCCAGCAGCTCCGGGACAGGGCCGGCGGATACGCAGTATTTT.

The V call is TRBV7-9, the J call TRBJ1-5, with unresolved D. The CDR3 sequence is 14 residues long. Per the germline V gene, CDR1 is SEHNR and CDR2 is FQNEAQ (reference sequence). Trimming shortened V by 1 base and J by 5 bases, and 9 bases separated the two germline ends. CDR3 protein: CASSLVASDQPQHF. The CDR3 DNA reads TGTGCCAGCAGCTTAGTTGCGAGCGATCAGCCCCAGCATTTT. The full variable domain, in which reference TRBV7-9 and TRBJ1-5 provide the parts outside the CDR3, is DTGVSQNPRHKITKRGQNVTFRCDPISEHNRLYWYRQTLGQGPEFLTYFQNEAQLEKSRLLSDRFSAERPKGSFSTLEIQRTEQGDSAMYLCASSLVASDQPQHFGDGTRLSIL.

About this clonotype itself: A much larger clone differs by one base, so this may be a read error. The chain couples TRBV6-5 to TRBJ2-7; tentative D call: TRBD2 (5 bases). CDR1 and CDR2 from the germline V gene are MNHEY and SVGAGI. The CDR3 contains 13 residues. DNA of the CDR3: TGTGCCGGCAGTTTTACTAGCTCCTACGAGCAGTACTTC. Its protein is CAGSFTSSYEQYF.

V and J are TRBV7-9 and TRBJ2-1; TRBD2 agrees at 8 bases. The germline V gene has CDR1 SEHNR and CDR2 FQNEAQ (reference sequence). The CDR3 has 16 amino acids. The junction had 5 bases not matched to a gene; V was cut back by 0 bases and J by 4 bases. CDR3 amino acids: CASSLAAGLEYNEQFF. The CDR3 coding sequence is TGTGCCAGCAGCTTAGCTGCGGGACTAGAATACAATGAGCAGTTCTTC.

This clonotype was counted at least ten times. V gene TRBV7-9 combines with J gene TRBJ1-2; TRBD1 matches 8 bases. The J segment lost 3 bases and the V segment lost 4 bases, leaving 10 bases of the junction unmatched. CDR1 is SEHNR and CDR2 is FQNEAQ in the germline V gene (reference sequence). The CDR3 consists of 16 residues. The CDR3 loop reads CASSSWRGQGDYGYTF. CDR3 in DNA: TGTGCCAGCAGCTCTTGGAGAGGACAGGGTGACTATGGCTACACCTTC.

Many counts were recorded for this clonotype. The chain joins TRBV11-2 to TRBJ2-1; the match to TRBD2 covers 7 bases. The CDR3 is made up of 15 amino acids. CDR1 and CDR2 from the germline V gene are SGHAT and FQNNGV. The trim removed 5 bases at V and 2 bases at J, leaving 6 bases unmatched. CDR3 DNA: TGTGCCAGCAGCGCGCGGGGGAGCGCCTACAATGAGCAGTTCTTC. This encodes CASSARGSAYNEQFF.

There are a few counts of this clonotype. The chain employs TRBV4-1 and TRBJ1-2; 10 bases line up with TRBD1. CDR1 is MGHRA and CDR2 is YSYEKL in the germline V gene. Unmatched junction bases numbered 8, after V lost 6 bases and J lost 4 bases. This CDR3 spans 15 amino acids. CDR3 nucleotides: TGCGCCAGCAGTCGCACCGGGACAGGGGCCTATGGCTACACCTTC. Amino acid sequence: CASSRTGTGAYGYTF.

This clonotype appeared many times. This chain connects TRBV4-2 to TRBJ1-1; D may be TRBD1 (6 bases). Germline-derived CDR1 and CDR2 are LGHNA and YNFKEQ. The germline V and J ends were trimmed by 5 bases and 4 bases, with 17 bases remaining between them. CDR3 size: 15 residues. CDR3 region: CASSTRRGAGTEAFF. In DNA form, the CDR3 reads TGTGCCAGCAGCACACGCCGGGGGGCGGGCACTGAAGCTTTCTTT.

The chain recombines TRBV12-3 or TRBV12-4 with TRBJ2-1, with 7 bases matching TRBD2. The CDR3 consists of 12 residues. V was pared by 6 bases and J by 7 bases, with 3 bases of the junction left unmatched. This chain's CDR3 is CASSDSGNEQFF. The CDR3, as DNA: TGTGCCAGCAGCGATAGCGGGAATGAGCAGTTCTTC.